This paragraph reports one T cell receptor beta chain. As yet, its antigen is unknown. The sample belongs to a study of T-cell memory formation after mild COVID-19. In the study overall: Across donors, TCR clusters were largely donor specific.

TCRdb independently ran MiXCR on the 5' RACE reads; one entry per CDR3 protein. The sample holds around 410,000 distinct CDR3 sequences; 20% to 30% are singletons and the top ten take 10% to 15%. Overall study results and limits: Day 15 to 85 contracting clones showed balanced CD4/CD8; day 15 to 37 expanders favored CD4+. Of the contracting clones, CD4+ ones lay mainly in CM and EM, and CD8+ ones in EMRA. Nothing showed for sure that second-wave clones peaking on day 37 were SARS-CoV-2 specific.

CDR3 size: 13 residues. Trimming removed 5 bases from V and 3 bases from J; junction bases left unmatched: 1. The germline gives CDR1 LGHNT, CDR2 FRNRAP. Material: PBMCs or a T cell subset sorted from them (not recorded which). This receptor was identified in an adult woman who had mild COVID-19 (a few samples of this study predate the infection). Cell type and time point are not known. V is TRBV12-5 and J is TRBJ2-5; 9 nucleotides line up with TRBD1. The CDR3 region is CASGRTGEETQYF. The CDR3 nucleotides are TGTGCTAGTGGTCGGACAGGGGAAGAGACCCAGTACTTC.